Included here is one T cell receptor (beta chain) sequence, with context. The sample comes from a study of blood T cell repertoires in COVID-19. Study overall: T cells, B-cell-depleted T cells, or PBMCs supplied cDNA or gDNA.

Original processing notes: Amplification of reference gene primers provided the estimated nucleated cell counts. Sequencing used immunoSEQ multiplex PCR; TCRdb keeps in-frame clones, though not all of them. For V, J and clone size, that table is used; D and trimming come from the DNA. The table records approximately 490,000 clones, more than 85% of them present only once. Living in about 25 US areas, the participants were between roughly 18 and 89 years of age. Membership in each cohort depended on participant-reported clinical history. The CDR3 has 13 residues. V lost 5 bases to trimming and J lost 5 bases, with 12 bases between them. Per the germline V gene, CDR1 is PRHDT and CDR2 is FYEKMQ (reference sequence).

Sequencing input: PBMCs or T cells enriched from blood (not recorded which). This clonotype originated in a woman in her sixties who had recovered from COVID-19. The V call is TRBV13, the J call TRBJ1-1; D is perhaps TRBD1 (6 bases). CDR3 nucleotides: TGTGCCAGCAGCCCACAGGGATTTACTGAAGCTTTCTTT. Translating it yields CASSPQGFTEAFF.